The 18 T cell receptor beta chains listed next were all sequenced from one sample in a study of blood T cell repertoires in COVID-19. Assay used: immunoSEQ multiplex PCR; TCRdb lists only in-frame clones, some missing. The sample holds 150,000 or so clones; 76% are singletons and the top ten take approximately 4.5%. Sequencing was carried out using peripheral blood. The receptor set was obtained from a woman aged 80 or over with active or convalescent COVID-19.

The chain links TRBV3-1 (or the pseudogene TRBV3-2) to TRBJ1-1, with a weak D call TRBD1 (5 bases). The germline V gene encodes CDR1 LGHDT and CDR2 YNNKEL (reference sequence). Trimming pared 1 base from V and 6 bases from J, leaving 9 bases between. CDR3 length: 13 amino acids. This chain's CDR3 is CASSQARVAEAFF. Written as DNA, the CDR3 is TGTGCCAGCAGCCAAGCCAGGGTCGCTGAAGCTTTCTTT.

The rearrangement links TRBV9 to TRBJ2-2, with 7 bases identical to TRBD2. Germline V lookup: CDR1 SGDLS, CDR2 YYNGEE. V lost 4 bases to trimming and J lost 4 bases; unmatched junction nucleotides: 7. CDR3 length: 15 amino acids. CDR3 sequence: CASSSRREGTGELFF. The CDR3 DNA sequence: TGTGCCAGCAGCTCAAGGAGGGAGGGCACCGGGGAGCTGTTTTTT.

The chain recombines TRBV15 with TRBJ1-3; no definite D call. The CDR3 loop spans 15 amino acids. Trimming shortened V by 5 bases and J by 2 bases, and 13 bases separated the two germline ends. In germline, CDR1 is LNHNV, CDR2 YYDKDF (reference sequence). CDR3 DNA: TGTGCCACCAGCGATACCCGGGAGGCTGGAAACACCATATATTTT. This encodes CATSDTREAGNTIYF.

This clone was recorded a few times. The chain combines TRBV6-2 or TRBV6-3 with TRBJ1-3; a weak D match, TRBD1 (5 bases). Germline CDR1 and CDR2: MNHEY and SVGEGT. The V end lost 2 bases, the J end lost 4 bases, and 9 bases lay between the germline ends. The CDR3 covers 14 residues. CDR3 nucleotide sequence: TGTGCCAGCAGTTACGGCGGGGCCGGAAACACCATATATTTT. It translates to CASSYGGAGNTIYF.

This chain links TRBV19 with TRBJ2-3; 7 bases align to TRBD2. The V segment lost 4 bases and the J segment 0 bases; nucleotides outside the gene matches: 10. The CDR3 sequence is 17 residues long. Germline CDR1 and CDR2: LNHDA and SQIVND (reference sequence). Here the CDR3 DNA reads TGTGCCAGTAGTAGGCGATTAGCGGGTCAAAGCACAGATACGCAGTATTTT. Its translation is CASSRRLAGQSTDTQYF.

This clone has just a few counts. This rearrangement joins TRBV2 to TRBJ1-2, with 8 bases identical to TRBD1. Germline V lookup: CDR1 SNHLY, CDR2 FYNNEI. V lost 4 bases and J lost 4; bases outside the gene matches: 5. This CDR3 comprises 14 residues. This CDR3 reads CASSVLTGVYGYTF. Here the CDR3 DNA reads TGTGCCAGCAGTGTCCTGACAGGGGTCTATGGCTACACCTTC.

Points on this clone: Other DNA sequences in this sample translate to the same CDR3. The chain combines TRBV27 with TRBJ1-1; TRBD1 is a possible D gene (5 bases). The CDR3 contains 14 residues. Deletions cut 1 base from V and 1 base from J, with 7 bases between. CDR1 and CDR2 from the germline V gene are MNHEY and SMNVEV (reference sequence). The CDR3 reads CASSLFGGNTEAFF. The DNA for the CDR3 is TGTGCCAGCAGTTTATTCGGGGGGAACACTGAAGCTTTCTTT.

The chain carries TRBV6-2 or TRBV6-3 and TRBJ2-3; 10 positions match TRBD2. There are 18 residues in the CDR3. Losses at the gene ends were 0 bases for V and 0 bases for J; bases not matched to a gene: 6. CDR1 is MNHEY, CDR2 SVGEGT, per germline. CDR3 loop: CASSYSNSGGYSTDTQYF. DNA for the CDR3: TGTGCCAGCAGTTACTCCAATAGCGGGGGGTATAGCACAGATACGCAGTATTTT.

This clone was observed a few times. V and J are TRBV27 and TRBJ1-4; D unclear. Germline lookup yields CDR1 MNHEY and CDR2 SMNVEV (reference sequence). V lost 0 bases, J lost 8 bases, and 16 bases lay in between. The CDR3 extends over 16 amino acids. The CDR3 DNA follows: TGTGCCAGCAGTTTATCGAGCAGGTCCCCTGTCGAAAAACTGTTTTTT. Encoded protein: CASSLSSRSPVEKLFF.

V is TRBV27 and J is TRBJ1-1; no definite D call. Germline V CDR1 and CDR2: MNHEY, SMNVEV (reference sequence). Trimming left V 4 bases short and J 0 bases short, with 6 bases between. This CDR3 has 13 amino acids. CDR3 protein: CASSWQLNTEAFF. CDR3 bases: TGTGCCAGCAGTTGGCAGTTGAACACTGAAGCTTTCTTT.

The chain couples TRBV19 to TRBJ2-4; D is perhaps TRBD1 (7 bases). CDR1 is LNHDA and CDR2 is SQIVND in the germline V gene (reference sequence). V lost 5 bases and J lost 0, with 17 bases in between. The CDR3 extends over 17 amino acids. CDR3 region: CASSSPAGQLAKNIQYF. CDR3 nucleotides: TGTGCCAGTAGTTCCCCGGCGGGACAGCTAGCCAAAAACATTCAGTACTTC.

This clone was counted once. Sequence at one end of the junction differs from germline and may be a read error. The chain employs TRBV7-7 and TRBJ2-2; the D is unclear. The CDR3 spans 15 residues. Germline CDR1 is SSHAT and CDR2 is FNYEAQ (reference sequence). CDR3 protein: CASSPGSGRTGELFF. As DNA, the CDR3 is TGTGCTAGCAGCCCCGGCAGTGGGCGCACCGGGGAGCTGTTTTTT.

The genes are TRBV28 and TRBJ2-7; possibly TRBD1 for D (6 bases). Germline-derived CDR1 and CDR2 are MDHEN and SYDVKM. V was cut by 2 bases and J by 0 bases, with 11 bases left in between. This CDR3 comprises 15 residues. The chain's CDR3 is CASSLLGQLSYEQYF. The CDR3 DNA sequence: TGTGCCAGCAGTTTACTAGGACAGCTCTCCTACGAGCAGTACTTC.

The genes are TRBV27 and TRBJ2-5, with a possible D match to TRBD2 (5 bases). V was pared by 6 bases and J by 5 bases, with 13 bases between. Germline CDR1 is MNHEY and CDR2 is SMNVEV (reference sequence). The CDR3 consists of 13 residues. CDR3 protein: CASRSLGVETQYF. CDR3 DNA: TGTGCCAGCAGATCTTTGGGAGTCGAGACCCAGTACTTC.

CDR3 in DNA: TGTGCCAGCAGCTTTTCGAGGCAGGGGGCGACCGGGGAGCTGTTTTTT. Its translation is CASSFSRQGATGELFF. This chain uses TRBV7-2 with TRBJ2-2; 8 bases align to TRBD1. The V gene end was trimmed by 3 bases and the J gene end by 5 bases; junction bases not matched to a gene: 8. The CDR3 runs 16 residues. Germline CDR1 reads SGHTA; CDR2 reads FQGNSA.

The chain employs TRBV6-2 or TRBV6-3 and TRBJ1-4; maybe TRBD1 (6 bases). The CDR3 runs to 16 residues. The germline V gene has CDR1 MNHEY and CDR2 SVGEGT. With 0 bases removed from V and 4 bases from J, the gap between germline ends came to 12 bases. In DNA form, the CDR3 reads TGTGCCAGCAGTTACTCCCCCCGGGACAATAATGAAAAACTGTTTTTT. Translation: CASSYSPRDNNEKLFF.

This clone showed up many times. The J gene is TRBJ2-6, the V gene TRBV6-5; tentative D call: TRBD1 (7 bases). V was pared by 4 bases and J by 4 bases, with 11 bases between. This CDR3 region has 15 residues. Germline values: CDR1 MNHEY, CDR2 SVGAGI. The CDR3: CASSSGGSGANVLTF. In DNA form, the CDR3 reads TGTGCCAGCAGTTCAGGGGGGTCCGGGGCCAACGTCCTGACTTTC.

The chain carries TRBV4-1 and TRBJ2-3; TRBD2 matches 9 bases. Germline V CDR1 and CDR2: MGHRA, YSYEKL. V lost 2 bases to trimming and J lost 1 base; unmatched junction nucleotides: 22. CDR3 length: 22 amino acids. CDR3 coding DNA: TGCGCCAGCAGCCAATTCGGAGGGGCTAGCGGGGTGGTGGGTCCGGGCACAGATACGCAGTATTTT. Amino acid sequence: CASSQFGGASGVVGPGTDTQYF.